The 27 T cell receptor beta chains below come from one sample, sequenced in a study of graft-versus-host responses after intestinal transplantation. Repertoires were generated with immunoSEQ multiplex PCR, while TCRdb's copy carries only in-frame clones and drops some. The sample lists more than 90,000 clones; 90% to 95% were seen once. Their target antigens are unknown. The sequencing here drew on unstimulated CD8+ T cells sorted from spleen or lymph node cells, taken before intestinal transplant. The receptors derive from a human donor who received an intestinal transplant.

V is TRBV4-1 and J is TRBJ2-3; TRBD2 aligns across 10 bases. The CDR3 consists of 18 residues. CDR1 is MGHRA and CDR2 is YSYEKL in the germline V gene. The J segment lost 2 bases and the V segment lost 1 base, leaving 9 bases of the junction unmatched. CDR3 in amino acids: CASSQVVNSGGYTDTQYF. CDR3 coding DNA: TGCGCCAGCAGCCAAGTCGTTAATAGCGGGGGGTACACAGATACGCAGTATTTT.

Concerning this clone: This specimen includes other DNA sequences encoding the same CDR3. Written as DNA, the CDR3 is TGTGCCAGTAGTCCTGGGACAGGGAACACTGAAGCTTTCTTT. The encoded protein is CASSPGTGNTEAFF. This chain connects TRBV19 to TRBJ1-1; 8 nucleotides match TRBD1. V gave up 5 bases and J gave up 1 base; unmatched junction bases: 3. CDR3 size: 14 residues. Germline assignment: CDR1 LNHDA and CDR2 SQIVND (reference sequence).

The rearrangement joins TRBV4-1 to TRBJ2-7, with 7 bases aligning to TRBD2. The J segment lost 5 bases and the V segment lost 1 base, leaving 8 bases of the junction unmatched. In germline, CDR1 is MGHRA, CDR2 YSYEKL. The CDR3 has 15 amino acids. The CDR3 sequence is CASSQAAGEPHEQYF. The CDR3 DNA reads as TGCGCCAGCAGCCAAGCTGCGGGGGAGCCCCACGAGCAGTACTTC.

This chain joins TRBV5-5 and TRBJ2-5; 7 positions match TRBD1. Germline values: CDR1 SGHKS, CDR2 YYEKEE (reference sequence). V lost 4 bases to trimming and J lost 5 bases; unmatched junction nucleotides: 11. The CDR3 runs to 15 residues. CDR3 in amino acids: CASSVLHRGSETQYF. The CDR3 bases are TGTGCCAGCAGCGTACTCCACAGGGGATCGGAGACCCAGTACTTC.

The chain uses TRBV9 and TRBJ2-7; 9 bases match TRBD1. V lost 3 bases, J lost 2 bases, and 3 bases stayed unmatched. The CDR3 sequence is 14 residues long. Germline V CDR1 and CDR2: SGDLS, YYNGEE. CDR3: CASSAGTGTYEQYF. The CDR3 DNA follows: TGTGCCAGCAGCGCCGGGACAGGGACCTACGAGCAGTACTTC.

The V call is TRBV5-6, the J call TRBJ2-1, with a tentative D call TRBD1 (5 bases). Germline V gives CDR1 SGHDT, CDR2 YYEEEE. Trimming took 4 bases from V and 2 from J, leaving 13 bases between them. The CDR3 extends over 15 amino acids. CDR3 in DNA: TGTGCCAGCAGCATTCCGACAGAAGCCTACAATGAGCAGTTCTTC. As protein: CASSIPTEAYNEQFF.

To note about this clone: Different DNA sequences within this sample yield the same CDR3. The V and J genes are TRBV6-1 and TRBJ1-2; 8 positions agree with TRBD1. V gave up 0 bases and J gave up 6 bases; unmatched junction bases: 15. Germline V gene data show CDR1 as MNHNS and CDR2 as SASEGT. The CDR3 spans 18 residues. The CDR3 DNA follows: TGTGCCAGCAGTGAAGCGGAGGACAGGGAGGAATCGTGGAATGGCTACACCTTC. Translation gives CASSEAEDREESWNGYTF.

The V call is TRBV27, the J call TRBJ2-7; a possible D gene is TRBD1 (5 bases). The ends were cut back, 3 bases at V and 4 bases at J, with 10 bases in the middle. The CDR3 spans 13 residues. Germline values: CDR1 MNHEY, CDR2 SMNVEV (reference sequence). CDR3 in amino acids: CASSLGREYEQYF. The CDR3 DNA follows: TGTGCCAGCAGTTTGGGCAGGGAATACGAGCAGTACTTC.

This chain connects TRBV27 to TRBJ1-5, with D possibly matching TRBD1 (6 bases). This CDR3 contains 13 residues. V was cut by 4 bases and J by 6 bases, with 10 bases left in between. From germline, CDR1 is MNHEY and CDR2 SMNVEV (reference sequence). The CDR3 DNA is TGTGCCAGCAGTTACAGGGCGGGTCAGCCCCAGCATTTT. Its translation is CASSYRAGQPQHF.

The chain combines TRBV13 with TRBJ2-7; perhaps TRBD2 as D (6 bases). The V gene's germline CDR1 is PRHDT and CDR2 FYEKMQ (reference sequence). The V end was cut by 2 bases, the J end by 7 bases, with 15 bases between. The CDR3 contains 14 residues. The CDR3 nucleotides are TGTGCCAGCAGCTTACTAACGGGAGTGAGAGAGCAGTACTTC. Translating it yields CASSLLTGVREQYF.

This clone was detected only a few times. This chain links TRBV2 with TRBJ2-7; perhaps TRBD1 as D (5 bases). The germline CDR1 and CDR2 sequences are SNHLY and FYNNEI. V was cut by 5 bases and J by 2 bases, with 13 bases left in between. The CDR3 totals 14 residues. CDR3 protein: CASSLGRAAYEQYF. In DNA, the CDR3 is TGTGCCAGCAGTTTGGGCAGGGCAGCCTACGAGCAGTACTTC.

The rearrangement links TRBV11-2 to TRBJ1-1; 8 bases fit TRBD1. The J segment lost 5 bases and the V segment lost 3 bases, leaving 8 bases of the junction unmatched. The V gene's germline CDR1 is SGHAT and CDR2 FQNNGV. The CDR3 is 15 residues long. The CDR3 bases are TGTGCCAGCAGCTTTAATCCTACAGGGGGTACTGAAGCTTTCTTT. Protein sequence: CASSFNPTGGTEAFF.

The genes are TRBV19 and TRBJ1-5, with D unresolved. Germline V lookup: CDR1 LNHDA, CDR2 SQIVND (reference sequence). This CDR3 spans 14 amino acids. V was cut by 1 base and J by 2 bases, with 6 bases left in between. The CDR3 DNA reads as TGTGCCAGTAGTATAGTAGCCGGCAATCAGCCCCAGCATTTT. This encodes CASSIVAGNQPQHF.

The chain employs TRBV27 and TRBJ2-7; D is ambiguous. Trimming removed 0 bases at V and 5 bases at J, with 8 bases between. This CDR3 is built from 13 residues. Germline assignment: CDR1 MNHEY and CDR2 SMNVEV (reference sequence). The DNA of the CDR3 is TGTGCCAGCAGTTTATCTAGTATCCACGAGCAGTACTTC. This codes for CASSLSSIHEQYF.

V gene TRBV27 combines with J gene TRBJ1-2; 7 bases map to TRBD1. The length of the CDR3 is 14 residues. V shed 5 bases and J 6 bases; nucleotides not matched to a gene: 9. The V gene's germline CDR1 is MNHEY and CDR2 SMNVEV (reference sequence). This CDR3 is CASSPTTGVHGYTF. The DNA of the CDR3 is TGTGCCAGCAGTCCGACCACAGGGGTGCATGGCTACACCTTC.

CDR3 DNA: TGTGCCAGCAGTCCTTCGGCCGAGCGAGCGCAGTATTTT. Translating gives CASSPSAERAQYF. The chain has TRBV5-4 and TRBJ2-3; D is unresolved. The CDR3 totals 13 residues. Looked up from germline, CDR1 is SGHNT and CDR2 is YYREEE (reference sequence). V was trimmed by 5 bases and J by 10 bases, leaving 17 bases between them.

The gene calls are TRBV4-3 and TRBJ1-2, with TRBD1 matching over 7 bases. V shed 4 bases, J shed 7 bases, and the junction held 3 bases outside the gene matches. Germline-derived CDR1 and CDR2 are LGHNA and YSLEER. This CDR3 is 12 amino acids long. CDR3 residues: CASSLGGFGYTF. The DNA of the CDR3 is TGCGCCAGCAGCCTAGGGGGCTTTGGCTACACCTTC.

The chain links TRBV5-1 to TRBJ2-7, with D unresolved. Germline V CDR1 and CDR2: SGHRS, YFSETQ. V was cut by 4 bases and J by 3 bases, with 11 bases left in between. The CDR3 is 13 amino acids. The CDR3 reads CASSTLTDYEQYF. The CDR3 DNA is TGCGCCAGCAGCACCCTCACAGACTACGAGCAGTACTTC.

The genes are TRBV7-9 and TRBJ1-2; 7 nucleotides match TRBD1. CDR3 size: 16 residues. Trimming cost V 8 bases and J 3 bases; bases outside gene matches: 15. CDR1 is SEHNR, CDR2 FQNEAQ, per germline (reference sequence). The CDR3 bases are TGTGCCAGCGGAAACCAACTCTTGGGACAGCACTATGGCTACACCTTC. This sequence encodes CASGNQLLGQHYGYTF.

The chain employs TRBV6-7 and TRBJ1-2; 8 bases are a match to TRBD1. TRBV6-7 is recorded as an ORF, its role being uncertain. V trimming: 4 bases; J trimming: 4 bases; junction bases outside the gene matches: 2. This CDR3 has 13 residues. CDR3 bases: TGTGCCAGCAGTTCAGGACAGGGCTATGGCTACACCTTC. It translates to CASSSGQGYGYTF.

This clone was detected once. This chain links TRBV13 with TRBJ1-6; the match to TRBD1 covers 7 bases. This CDR3 comprises 16 residues. Germline V gene sequence: CDR1 PRHDT, CDR2 FYEKMQ (reference sequence). V lost 2 bases and J lost 9; bases outside the gene matches: 10. The CDR3: CASSLPNGQARSPLHF. The CDR3 region has the DNA TGTGCCAGCAGCTTACCCAATGGACAGGCGCGTTCACCCCTCCACTTT. Combining the CDR3 with reference TRBV13 and TRBJ1-6 gives the whole variable domain AAGVIQSPRHLIKEKRETATLKCYPIPRHDTVYWYQQGPGQDPQFLISFYEKMQSDKGSIPDRFSAQQFSDYHSELNMSSLELGDSALYFCASSLPNGQARSPLHFGNGTRLTVT.

The J gene is TRBJ2-5, the V gene TRBV7-6; D is possibly TRBD2 (6 bases). Germline CDR1 reads SGHVS; CDR2 reads FNYEAQ. This CDR3 region has 17 residues. V dropped 1 base and J dropped 0 bases, with 15 bases sitting between them. The CDR3 sequence: CASSLGGAGSYQETQYF. Here the CDR3 DNA reads TGTGCCAGCAGCTTAGGCGGGGCAGGGTCGTACCAAGAGACCCAGTACTTC.

The V and J genes are TRBV9 and TRBJ1-5; D is perhaps TRBD1 (5 bases). This CDR3 is 13 amino acids long. Trimming stripped 4 bases from V and 5 bases from J, with 10 bases between. In germline, CDR1 is SGDLS, CDR2 YYNGEE. The CDR3, as DNA: TGTGCCAGCAGCTCGTCAGGGTATCAGCCCCAGCATTTT. Protein product: CASSSSGYQPQHF. Based on the CDR3 plus reference TRBV9 and TRBJ1-5, the full variable domain is DSGVTQTPKHLITATGQRVTLRCSPRSGDLSVYWYQQSLDQGLQFLIQYYNGEERAKGNILERFSAQQFPDLHSELNLSSLELGDSALYFCASSSSGYQPQHFGDGTRLSIL.

The chain couples TRBV5-6 to TRBJ1-2; TRBD1 matches 8 bases. Germline V CDR1 and CDR2: SGHDT, YYEEEE. The CDR3 runs 15 residues. Unmatched junction bases numbered 10, after V lost 1 base and J lost 8 bases. The DNA of the CDR3 is TGTGCCAGCAGCTTGATAGGACAGGGAATCGAAGGCTACACCTTC. It is translated as CASSLIGQGIEGYTF.

The genes are TRBV2 and TRBJ1-6; 10 bases align to TRBD1. The CDR3 loop spans 13 amino acids. Germline loops: CDR1 SNHLY, CDR2 FYNNEI. J was trimmed by 9 bases and V by 11 bases; bases with no gene match: 7. Here the CDR3 DNA reads TGTGCCGGAGACAGGGGGCTTGTTTCACCCCTCCACTTT. Protein: CAGDRGLVSPLHF.

The chain carries TRBV7-9 and TRBJ2-7; no clear D gene. Germline V gene sequence: CDR1 SEHNR, CDR2 FQNEAQ (reference sequence). The CDR3 covers 15 residues. The V gene lost 1 base and the J gene lost 1 base, with 11 bases spanning the gap. In DNA form, the CDR3 reads TGTGCCAGCAGCTTAGGCAATGGTCTATCCTACGAGCAGTACTTC. It translates to CASSLGNGLSYEQYF.

This clone was detected only once. The rearrangement joins TRBV9 to TRBJ2-2; the D gene is possibly TRBD1 (6 bases). The germline V and J ends were trimmed by 0 bases and 4 bases, with 16 bases remaining between them. Germline assignment: CDR1 SGDLS and CDR2 YYNGEE. CDR3 length equals 17 residues. CDR3 region: CASSVASGALPTGELFF. DNA of the CDR3: TGTGCCAGCAGCGTAGCTTCAGGGGCTCTACCCACCGGGGAGCTGTTTTTT.